This T cell receptor beta chain emerged from a study of T cell responses to AZD1222 COVID-19 vaccine. Study-level points and caveats: Baseline serostatus was positive in only a handful of AZD1222 recipients. Epitopes outside B.1.351 and B.1.1.7 mutated regions reportedly drew nearly half of spike TCRs. Rises in breadth and depth of Spike-specific TCRs came after two AZD1222 doses. Clonal diversity was possibly underestimated, and the donors were mostly white British, with more females.

This table comes from immunoSEQ multiplex PCR, and its TCRdb copy is limited to in-frame clones, with some not included. In the table there are some 130,000 clones, more than 85% of which are singletons. Details on this clone: Its target is not known.

Germline V gene sequence: CDR1 GTSNPN, CDR2 SVGIG (reference sequence). V was clipped by 5 bases and J by 0 bases; unmatched bases: 9. This CDR3 has 15 amino acids. The sequence came from an adult in good health. The source material was peripheral blood, sampled on day 0 of AZD1222 vaccination. J is TRBJ2-7 and V is TRBV30, with TRBD1 identical over 8 bases. CDR3 protein: CAWLPDRGPSYEQYF. As DNA, the CDR3 is TGTGCCTGGCTCCCTGACAGGGGCCCCTCCTACGAGCAGTACTTC.